A selection of T cell receptor beta chains follows, all from one sample in a study of T cell responses to AZD1222 COVID-19 vaccine. Assay used: immunoSEQ multiplex PCR; TCRdb lists only in-frame clones, some missing. The sample includes some 130,000 clones, about nine tenths of them seen just once. This material consisted of peripheral blood, taken on day 0 of AZD1222 vaccination. The receptors shown here come from an adult in good health. CDR3s include the opening cysteine and the closing phenylalanine or tryptophan. Fields, in order: D gene, J gene, CDR3 length, V gene, clone size, CDR3 protein, CDR3 DNA. D genes are given only for firm matches. Not all rows give a size; the values are once, few, many and, for expanded clones, a class.

D gene: TRBD1
J gene: TRBJ1-6
CDR3 length: 15
V gene: TRBV7-9
clone size: .
CDR3 protein: CASSPTGGPLSPLHF
CDR3 DNA: TGTGCCAGCAGCCCAACAGGGGGGCCCCTGTCACCCCTCCACTTT

D gene: TRBD1
J gene: TRBJ1-5
CDR3 length: 14
V gene: TRBV18
clone size: .
CDR3 protein: CASSGTGGNQPQHF
CDR3 DNA: TGTGCCAGCTCAGGGACAGGGGGCAATCAGCCCCAGCATTTT

D gene: TRBD1
J gene: TRBJ2-3
CDR3 length: 17
V gene: TRBV6-2/TRBV6-3
clone size: .
CDR3 protein: CASRYRRTGIFADTQYF
CDR3 DNA: TGTGCCAGCAGATACAGAAGGACAGGGATCTTCGCAGATACGCAGTATTTT

D gene: .
J gene: TRBJ1-5
CDR3 length: 8
V gene: TRBV20-1
clone size: .
CDR3 protein: CSTTTGLF
CDR3 DNA: TGCAGTACGACCACAGGCCTTTTT

D gene: .
J gene: TRBJ2-7
CDR3 length: 13
V gene: TRBV28
clone size: .
CDR3 protein: CASRLGKSYEQYF
CDR3 DNA: TGTGCCAGCCGATTAGGGAAATCCTACGAGCAGTACTTC

D gene: .
J gene: TRBJ2-7
CDR3 length: 17
V gene: TRBV4-2
clone size: few
CDR3 protein: CASSQDEPGIITHEQYF
CDR3 DNA: TGTGCCAGCAGCCAAGATGAGCCAGGGATCATAACCCACGAGCAGTACTTC

D gene: .
J gene: TRBJ2-5
CDR3 length: 15
V gene: TRBV5-8
clone size: .
CDR3 protein: CASRAPGRPQETQYF
CDR3 DNA: TGTGCCAGCAGGGCACCGGGACGGCCCCAAGAGACCCAGTACTTC

D gene: .
J gene: TRBJ1-6
CDR3 length: 16
V gene: TRBV4-2
clone size: .
CDR3 protein: CASSQDGQGDNSPLHF
CDR3 DNA: TGTGCCAGCAGCCAAGATGGGCAGGGCGATAATTCACCCCTCCACTTT

D gene: .
J gene: TRBJ2-7
CDR3 length: 13
V gene: TRBV30
clone size: .
CDR3 protein: CAWRKGGDYEQYF
CDR3 DNA: TGTGCCTGGAGGAAGGGAGGAGACTACGAGCAGTACTTC

D gene: .
J gene: TRBJ1-1
CDR3 length: 14
V gene: TRBV28
clone size: .
CDR3 protein: CASRPTLGNTEAFF
CDR3 DNA: TGTGCCAGCAGACCAACTTTAGGCAACACTGAAGCTTTCTTT

D gene: TRBD1
J gene: TRBJ2-7
CDR3 length: 16
V gene: TRBV7-8
clone size: few
CDR3 protein: CASSQGARGQGFEQYF
CDR3 DNA: TGTGCCAGCAGCCAGGGGGCCCGCGGACAGGGGTTCGAGCAGTACTTC

D gene: .
J gene: TRBJ2-6
CDR3 length: 17
V gene: TRBV19
clone size: .
CDR3 protein: CASSIDLGGSGANVLTF
CDR3 DNA: TGTGCCAGTAGTATAGATCTGGGGGGTTCTGGGGCCAACGTCCTGACTTTC

D gene: .
J gene: TRBJ1-1
CDR3 length: 12
V gene: TRBV19
clone size: .
CDR3 protein: CASSKQGGEAFF
CDR3 DNA: TGTGCCAGTAGTAAACAGGGTGGTGAAGCTTTCTTT

D gene: .
J gene: TRBJ1-6
CDR3 length: 14
V gene: TRBV27
clone size: .
CDR3 protein: CASSLLGKDSPLHF
CDR3 DNA: TGTGCCAGCAGTTTATTAGGGAAGGATTCACCCCTCCACTTT

D gene: .
J gene: TRBJ1-2
CDR3 length: 17
V gene: TRBV6-1
clone size: once
CDR3 protein: CASSVPPRQGSTYGYTF
CDR3 DNA: TGTGCCAGCAGTGTTCCCCCCCGGCAGGGTAGTACCTATGGCTACACCTTC

D gene: .
J gene: TRBJ2-3
CDR3 length: 16
V gene: TRBV6-1
clone size: .
CDR3 protein: CASSEFGRGSKDTQYF
CDR3 DNA: TGTGCCAGCAGTGAATTCGGTCGGGGGAGTAAAGATACGCAGTATTTT

D gene: .
J gene: TRBJ2-1
CDR3 length: 16
V gene: TRBV4-1
clone size: once
CDR3 protein: CASSQGNALGNNEQFF
CDR3 DNA: TGCGCCAGCAGCCAAGGAAACGCCCTGGGGAACAATGAGCAGTTCTTC

D gene: .
J gene: TRBJ1-1
CDR3 length: 15
V gene: TRBV5-1
clone size: .
CDR3 protein: CASSPGRQSYTEAFF
CDR3 DNA: TGCGCCAGCAGCCCGGGGAGGCAGTCGTACACTGAAGCTTTCTTT

D gene: TRBD2
J gene: TRBJ2-1
CDR3 length: 15
V gene: TRBV18
clone size: .
CDR3 protein: CASSGLAGGYNEQFF
CDR3 DNA: TGTGCCAGCTCTGGACTAGCGGGGGGCTACAATGAGCAGTTCTTC

D gene: .
J gene: TRBJ2-1
CDR3 length: 14
V gene: TRBV28
clone size: .
CDR3 protein: CASSPGGASNEQFF
CDR3 DNA: TGTGCCAGCAGTCCCGGCGGGGCGAGCAATGAGCAGTTCTTC

D gene: .
J gene: TRBJ1-3
CDR3 length: 15
V gene: TRBV3-1/TRBV3-2
clone size: .
CDR3 protein: CASSQDMVSGNTIYF
CDR3 DNA: TGTGCCAGCAGCCAAGATATGGTCTCTGGAAACACCATATATTTT

D gene: .
J gene: TRBJ1-5
CDR3 length: 13
V gene: TRBV4-1
clone size: .
CDR3 protein: CASSQLQGQPQHF
CDR3 DNA: TGCGCCAGCAGCCAGTTGCAGGGGCAGCCCCAGCATTTT

D gene: TRBD2
J gene: TRBJ2-2
CDR3 length: 14
V gene: TRBV7-9
clone size: .
CDR3 protein: CASSPRGVAGELFF
CDR3 DNA: TGTGCCAGCAGCCCCCGGGGGGTTGCCGGGGAGCTGTTTTTT

D gene: TRBD1
J gene: TRBJ2-7
CDR3 length: 17
V gene: TRBV18
clone size: .
CDR3 protein: CASSPTTIGTGGHEQYF
CDR3 DNA: TGTGCCAGCTCACCAACCACGATAGGGACAGGGGGCCACGAGCAGTACTTC

D gene: .
J gene: TRBJ1-2
CDR3 length: 11
V gene: TRBV28
clone size: .
CDR3 protein: CASLANYGYTF
CDR3 DNA: TGTGCCAGCTTAGCTAACTATGGCTACACCTTC

D gene: .
J gene: TRBJ2-7
CDR3 length: 15
V gene: TRBV7-9
clone size: .
CDR3 protein: CASTPPVRATYEQYF
CDR3 DNA: TGTGCCAGCACCCCCCCCGTCCGGGCGACCTACGAGCAGTACTTC

D gene: TRBD1
J gene: TRBJ1-4
CDR3 length: 15
V gene: TRBV9
clone size: .
CDR3 protein: CASSVGDRLNEKLFF
CDR3 DNA: TGTGCCAGCAGCGTAGGGGACAGACTTAATGAAAAACTGTTTTTT

D gene: TRBD1
J gene: TRBJ1-2
CDR3 length: 14
V gene: TRBV10-3
clone size: .
CDR3 protein: CAISGDSTNYGYTF
CDR3 DNA: TGTGCCATCAGTGGGGACAGCACTAACTATGGCTACACCTTC

D gene: .
J gene: TRBJ1-5
CDR3 length: 14
V gene: TRBV2
clone size: .
CDR3 protein: CASRPNRDNQPQHF
CDR3 DNA: TGTGCCAGCAGGCCTAACAGGGATAATCAGCCCCAGCATTTT

D gene: TRBD1
J gene: TRBJ2-2
CDR3 length: 15
V gene: TRBV2
clone size: .
CDR3 protein: CASRWGQGDTGELFF
CDR3 DNA: TGTGCCAGCAGGTGGGGACAGGGGGACACCGGGGAGCTGTTTTTT

D gene: .
J gene: TRBJ1-2
CDR3 length: 15
V gene: TRBV5-5
clone size: .
CDR3 protein: CASSLDPGPNYGYTF
CDR3 DNA: TGTGCCAGCAGCTTGGATCCAGGACCAAACTATGGCTACACCTTC

D gene: .
J gene: TRBJ1-1
CDR3 length: 14
V gene: TRBV4-1
clone size: .
CDR3 protein: CASSQEAGRPEAFF
CDR3 DNA: TGCGCCAGCAGCCAAGAGGCAGGACGGCCTGAAGCTTTCTTT

D gene: TRBD1
J gene: TRBJ2-3
CDR3 length: 15
V gene: TRBV5-1
clone size: .
CDR3 protein: CASSLEGQGSDTQYF
CDR3 DNA: TGCGCCAGCAGCTTGGAGGGACAGGGCTCAGATACGCAGTATTTT